At least ten counts were recorded for the clone carrying this T cell receptor beta chain. The antigen remains unidentified. Constant-region reverse primers amplified full-length variable regions, followed by semi-nested Nested Universal Primer A PCR. Each CDR3 protein gets one entry after TCRdb re-called the 5' RACE reads with MiXCR. The sample carries some 62,000 distinct CDR3 sequences, roughly 30% recorded once. Overall study findings and caveats: Larger-cohort validation covered only one TCR beta V-J rearrangement. Tumor memory CD4+ T cell TCR gene usage clustered with blood and lymph node memory CD4+ cells and lymph node naive CD4+ cells. Greatest tumor Treg TCR overlap was with tumor naive CD4+ cells.

Trimming left V 7 bases short and J 10 bases short, with 20 bases between. Per germline, CDR1 SQVTM and CDR2 ANQGSEA. The CDR3 extends over 13 amino acids. This TCR derives from a female donor with breast cancer. What was sequenced was tumor-infiltrating naive CD4+ T cells sorted from the breast tumor. Noted subset: naive CD4+ T cells, CD4+CD45RA+CD25-. V gene TRBV29-1 combines with J gene TRBJ2-1, with D tentatively TRBD1 (5 bases). The CDR3: CSAQNGWAGEQFF. The CDR3 coding sequence is TGCAGCGCTCAGAATGGTTGGGCAGGGGAGCAGTTCTTC.